Listed here are 27 T cell receptor beta chains from one sample, sequenced in a study of identical twins. In TCRdb, the 5' RACE reads were re-called with MiXCR into one record per CDR3 protein. This sample has about 240,000 distinct CDR3 sequences, with roughly a tenth found just once. The sample consisted of memory T cells sorted from blood. Source of these receptors: a man in his forties or fifties in good health.

At least ten counts were recorded for this clonotype. V usage is TRBV29-1 and J usage is TRBJ2-7; D not resolved. Germline assignment: CDR1 SQVTM and CDR2 ANQGSEA. Trimming pared 4 bases from V and 3 bases from J, leaving 10 bases between. There are 12 residues in the CDR3. DNA of the CDR3: TGCAGCGTTGTTGGGGATTTCTACGAGCAGTACTTC. Translated: CSVVGDFYEQYF.

This clonotype was counted only a few times. CDR3 coding DNA: TGCGCCAGCAGCCCCTCAGGGCCCCAAGAGACCCAGTACTTC. This codes for CASSPSGPQETQYF. The V gene is TRBV5-1, the J gene TRBJ2-5, with a possible D match to TRBD1 (5 bases). Trimming took 4 bases from V and 1 from J, leaving 11 bases between them. This CDR3 is built from 14 residues. Germline CDR1 is SGHRS and CDR2 is YFSETQ.

This rearrangement joins TRBV12-3 or TRBV12-4 to TRBJ2-7; D may be TRBD2 (6 bases). CDR3 length: 14 residues. V lost 3 bases and J lost 0, with 9 bases in between. The chain's CDR3 is CASSFGGTSYEQYF. In DNA, the CDR3 is TGTGCCAGCAGTTTTGGGGGGACCTCCTACGAGCAGTACTTC.

There are many counts of this clonotype. This rearrangement joins TRBV11-2 to TRBJ2-1; 10 bases are shared with TRBD2. Trimming at V came to 1 base and at J to 4 bases, leaving 7 bases not matched to a gene. Germline assignment: CDR1 SGHAT and CDR2 FQNNGV. The CDR3 runs to 17 residues. As DNA, the CDR3 is TGTGCCAGCAGCTTAGGGGGGACTAGCGCGGCGTACAATGAGCAGTTCTTC. Protein sequence: CASSLGGTSAAYNEQFF.

Ten or more counts support this clonotype. The chain links TRBV18 to TRBJ1-2, with no clear D. This CDR3 is built from 14 residues. V lost 3 bases and J 3 bases, leaving 11 bases between the germline ends. Germline-derived CDR1 and CDR2 are KGHSH and LQKENI. CDR3 residues: CASSPAAGHYGYTF. The CDR3 coding sequence is TGTGCCAGCTCACCGGCAGCAGGCCACTATGGCTACACCTTC. Looking up the rest from reference TRBV18 and TRBJ1-2 gives the full variable domain: NAGVMQNPRHLVRRRGQEARLRCSPMKGHSHVYWYRQLPEEGLKFMVYLQKENIIDESGMPKERFSAEFPKEGPSILRIQQVVRGDSAAYFCASSPAAGHYGYTFGSGTRLTVV.

Many counts were recorded for this clonotype. The chain links TRBV4-2 to TRBJ2-7; tentatively, D is TRBD1 or TRBD2 (5 bases each). This CDR3 is 15 amino acids long. Trimming shortened V by 6 bases and J by 5 bases, and 20 bases separated the two germline ends. Germline loops: CDR1 LGHNA, CDR2 YNFKEQ. CDR3 region: CASSIPGRGVDEQYF. The CDR3 DNA is TGTGCCAGCAGTATCCCGGGACGAGGGGTGGACGAGCAGTACTTC.

This clonotype was observed many times. This chain uses TRBV28 with TRBJ1-5; 7 bases are a match to TRBD1. Germline V CDR1 and CDR2: MDHEN, SYDVKM. CDR3 length: 15 amino acids. V dropped 6 bases and J dropped 0; count of bases not matched to a gene: 5. In DNA, the CDR3 is TGTGCCAGCAGCAGACACAGGGGTAGCAATCAGCCCCAGCATTTT. This gives the protein CASSRHRGSNQPQHF.

The chain is built from TRBV15 and TRBJ2-2; 9 nucleotides agree with TRBD2. CDR1 and CDR2 from the germline V gene are LNHNV and YYDKDF (reference sequence). V trimming: 2 bases; J trimming: 5 bases; junction bases outside the gene matches: 0. CDR3 length: 14 residues. DNA of the CDR3: TGTGCCACCAGCAGACTAGCGGGGACCGGGGAGCTGTTTTTT. This translates into CATSRLAGTGELFF. The full variable domain, with the rest looked up from reference TRBV15 and TRBJ2-2, is DAMVIQNPRYQVTQFGKPVTLSCSQTLNHNVMYWYQQKSSQAPKLLFHYYDKDFNNEADTPDNFQSRRPNTSFCFLDIRSPGLGDTAMYLCATSRLAGTGELFFGEGSRLTVL.

This clonotype was observed a few times. This sequence joins TRBV28 and TRBJ2-7, with a tentative D call TRBD2 (6 bases). V lost 1 base and J 3 bases, leaving 10 bases between the germline ends. CDR3 length equals 14 residues. Per the germline V gene, CDR1 is MDHEN and CDR2 is SYDVKM. DNA for the CDR3: TGTGCCAGCAGTTTATTAGCGGAGAACTACGAGCAGTACTTC. Translated: CASSLLAENYEQYF. The whole variable domain, remainder taken from reference TRBV28 and TRBJ2-7, is DVKVTQSSRYLVKRTGEKVFLECVQDMDHENMFWYRQDPGLGLRLIYFSYDVKMKEKGDIPEGYSVSREKKERFSLILESASTNQTSMYLCASSLLAENYEQYFGPGTRLTVT.

This clonotype was observed a handful of times. J is TRBJ2-1 and V is TRBV16; a possible D gene is TRBD1 (5 bases). Germline CDR1 reads KGHSY; CDR2 reads FQNENV. The length of the CDR3 is 16 residues. V was trimmed by 6 bases and J by 0 bases, leaving 15 bases between them. The CDR3: CASRRQGVSSYNEQFF. The CDR3 region has the DNA TGTGCCAGCAGACGGCAGGGCGTAAGCTCCTACAATGAGCAGTTCTTC.

J is TRBJ1-6 and V is TRBV7-2, with 10 bases fitting TRBD1. Unmatched junction bases numbered 8, after V lost 5 bases and J lost 10 bases. This CDR3 comprises 15 residues. CDR1 SGHTA and CDR2 FQGNSA come from the germline V gene. The CDR3: CASSSRDRGGSPLHF. In DNA, the CDR3 is TGTGCCAGCAGCAGCCGGGACAGGGGTGGGTCACCCCTCCACTTT.

This clonotype has a handful of counts. V gene TRBV11-2 combines with J gene TRBJ2-5, with TRBD2 matching over 8 bases. V lost 3 bases and J lost 5; bases outside the gene matches: 8. CDR3 length: 15 residues. Germline-derived CDR1 and CDR2 are SGHAT and FQNNGV. CDR3 DNA sequence: TGTGCCAGCAGCTTGAGGGGAGCGGGAGTGGAGACCCAGTACTTC. As protein: CASSLRGAGVETQYF.

This clonotype was detected ten times or more. The chain is built from TRBV5-1 and TRBJ2-3; D gene unclear. The V end lost 1 base, the J end lost 2 bases, and 14 bases lay between the germline ends. Germline lookup yields CDR1 SGHRS and CDR2 YFSETQ. The CDR3 totals 16 residues. The CDR3 here is CASSLSGSWNTDTQYF. CDR3 coding DNA: TGCGCCAGCAGCTTGTCCGGGTCATGGAACACAGATACGCAGTATTTT.

This rearrangement joins TRBV2 to TRBJ2-7; D assignment may be TRBD1 or TRBD2 (5 bases each). The CDR3 is 12 residues long. The germline V gene has CDR1 SNHLY and CDR2 FYNNEI. With 3 bases removed from V and 4 bases from J, the gap between germline ends came to 7 bases. DNA for the CDR3: TGTGCCAGCAGTGACAGGGAGTACGAGCAGTACTTC. Its translation is CASSDREYEQYF.

This clonotype was seen repeatedly, ten times or more. This chain uses TRBV28 with TRBJ2-7, with 13 bases aligning to TRBD2. The germline CDR1 and CDR2 sequences are MDHEN and SYDVKM. CDR3 length: 14 amino acids. Unmatched junction bases numbered 10, after V lost 10 bases and J lost 7 bases. Written as DNA, the CDR3 is TGTGCCATTACTCCGGGACTAGCGGGAAGAGAGCAGTACTTC. Protein product: CAITPGLAGREQYF.

This clonotype showed up many times. The rearrangement links TRBV29-1 to TRBJ2-1; the D call may be TRBD1 or TRBD2 (5 bases each). V shed 2 bases and J shed 5 bases, with 13 bases lying between them. Germline values: CDR1 SQVTM, CDR2 ANQGSEA. The CDR3 loop spans 14 amino acids. CDR3: CSVERDGEHNEQFF. DNA of the CDR3: TGCAGCGTTGAAAGGGACGGGGAACACAATGAGCAGTTCTTC.

This clonotype was observed many times. This chain links TRBV12-3 or TRBV12-4 with TRBJ2-7; no reliable D call. V gave up 0 bases and J gave up 7 bases, with 10 bases separating them. The CDR3 has 13 amino acids. As DNA, the CDR3 is TGTGCCAGCAGTTTAGCGCTTTCTTTAGAGCAGTACTTC. This codes for CASSLALSLEQYF.

This clonotype has a count of ten or more. The chain links TRBV15 to TRBJ2-7; D might be TRBD2 (6 bases). This CDR3 is 14 amino acids long. In germline, CDR1 is LNHNV, CDR2 YYDKDF (reference sequence). Between the trimmed V and J ends, which lost 7 bases and 9 bases, there was a span of 22 bases. CDR3 in amino acids: CATKVLAEGAMQYF. CDR3 bases: TGTGCCACCAAAGTGTTAGCGGAAGGGGCCATGCAGTACTTC.

This chain uses TRBV28 with TRBJ2-1, with D unresolved. The CDR3 consists of 19 residues. Trimming took 3 bases from V and 7 from J, leaving 28 bases between them. The germline gives CDR1 MDHEN, CDR2 SYDVKM. The CDR3 is CASSFAPSSVTSSMNEQFF. The CDR3, as DNA: TGTGCCAGCAGTTTTGCACCGAGCTCTGTTACGTCGTCCATGAATGAGCAGTTCTTC.

The sample holds one count of this clonotype. The V and J genes are TRBV3-1 and TRBJ2-6; D unclear. Germline values: CDR1 LGHDT, CDR2 YNNKEL (reference sequence). There are 14 residues in the CDR3. With 4 bases removed from V and 4 bases from J, the gap between germline ends came to 8 bases. CDR3 sequence reads: CASSLLSGANVLTF. The CDR3 DNA reads TGTGCCAGCAGCCTATTGTCCGGGGCCAACGTCCTGACTTTC.

This chain connects TRBV20-1 to TRBJ1-1, with TRBD1 matching over 8 bases. There are 16 residues in the CDR3. V was pared by 6 bases and J by 2 bases, with 14 bases of the junction left unmatched. Germline-derived CDR1 and CDR2 are DFQATT and SNEGSKA (reference sequence). This CDR3 reads CSALPGGRGLNTEAFF. The CDR3 DNA is TGCAGTGCCCTGCCAGGGGGCCGAGGGCTTAACACTGAAGCTTTCTTT.

This clonotype occurred a few times. DNA of the CDR3: TGTGCCAGCAGTCCGACAGGGCCCCCTGAAGCTTTCTTT. Translated: CASSPTGPPEAFF. The J gene is TRBJ1-1, the V gene TRBV12-3 or TRBV12-4; 7 bases match TRBD1. The CDR3 loop spans 13 amino acids. The J segment lost 6 bases and the V segment lost 5 bases, leaving 6 bases of the junction unmatched.

This clonotype occurred a few times. The J gene is TRBJ2-2, the V gene TRBV7-9; no clear D. The CDR3 has 17 residues. V was cut by 5 bases and J by 3 bases, with 19 bases left in between. Germline V gene lookup returns CDR1 SEHNR and CDR2 FQNEAQ (reference sequence). The CDR3 region is CASSPQWSTTYTGELFF. CDR3 nucleotides: TGTGCCAGCAGCCCCCAGTGGTCTACGACGTACACCGGGGAGCTGTTTTTT. The full variable domain, completed using reference TRBV7-9 and TRBJ2-2, is DTGVSQNPRHKITKRGQNVTFRCDPISEHNRLYWYRQTLGQGPEFLTYFQNEAQLEKSRLLSDRFSAERPKGSFSTLEIQRTEQGDSAMYLCASSPQWSTTYTGELFFGEGSRLTVL.

The chain links TRBV2 to TRBJ1-1; D is perhaps TRBD1 (5 bases). V was clipped by 4 bases and J by 7 bases, with 16 bases between them. CDR3 length: 14 amino acids. Germline V gene lookup returns CDR1 SNHLY and CDR2 FYNNEI. CDR3 region: CASSVLAPRGEAFF. CDR3 coding DNA: TGTGCCAGCAGTGTCCTGGCCCCAAGGGGTGAAGCTTTCTTT.

This rearrangement joins TRBV11-2 to TRBJ1-6; 10 bases match TRBD1. CDR3 size: 16 residues. Trimming cost V 0 bases and J 14 bases; bases outside gene matches: 10. Germline assignment: CDR1 SGHAT and CDR2 FQNNGV. The CDR3 DNA is TGTGCCAGCAGCTTAGAAGCGACAGGGGGCTTTAGGTCCCTCCACTTT. Its translation: CASSLEATGGFRSLHF.

This clonotype was observed many times. The genes are TRBV27 and TRBJ2-1; 14 bases are a match to TRBD2. J gave up 4 bases and V 5 bases, and 10 bases lay outside the gene matches. The CDR3 is made up of 18 amino acids. The germline V gene has CDR1 MNHEY and CDR2 SMNVEV (reference sequence). CDR3 nucleotides: TGTGCCAGCAGTCCCATCGGGACTAGCGGGAGCCTATACAATGAGCAGTTCTTC. It encodes CASSPIGTSGSLYNEQFF.

This clonotype has just a few counts. An end of the junction differs from the germline gene, which may be a read error. The CDR3 DNA follows: TGCAGTGCCAGAGATCCTCAATCCCATGAGCAGTTCTTC. Protein: CSARDPQSHEQFF. The chain combines TRBV20-1 with TRBJ2-1; D remains unclear. The germline CDR1 and CDR2 sequences are DFQATT and SNEGSKA (reference sequence). There are 13 residues in the CDR3.